These T cell receptor beta chains were read from a single sample in a study of blood T cell repertoires in COVID-19. The protocol was immunoSEQ multiplex PCR, while the TCRdb copy is restricted to in-frame clones and leaves out a portion. Here the sample spans around 99,000 clones, around four fifths being singletons. Input material: peripheral blood. These receptors came from a man aged 70 or older with acute or convalescent COVID-19. The CDR3 runs from the conserved cysteine through the conserved F or W. D genes are given only for firm matches. The size entry is marked missing in some rows and otherwise reads once, few, many or a size class.

>TRBJ2-7|NA|TRBD1|TRBV19
CASRRGQGDSYEQYF
TGTGCCAGTCGTCGCGGACAGGGGGACTCCTACGAGCAGTACTTC
>TRBJ2-3|NA|NA|TRBV13
CASSLGTVPPDTQYF
TGTGCCAGCAGCCTCGGGACTGTGCCCCCAGATACGCAGTATTTT
>TRBJ2-5|few|TRBD1|TRBV7-2
CASSPDWDRGAETQYF
TGTGCCAGCAGCCCGGACTGGGACAGGGGCGCAGAGACCCAGTACTTC
>TRBJ2-7|NA|NA|TRBV12-3/TRBV12-4
CASRLSQGYEQYF
TGTGCCAGCAGGCTCTCACAGGGCTACGAGCAGTACTTC
>TRBJ2-3|NA|TRBD2|TRBV9
CASSVGRLAGGQDTQYF
TGTGCCAGCAGCGTCGGTAGACTAGCGGGGGGGCAGGATACGCAGTATTTT
>TRBJ1-2|NA|NA|TRBV7-6
CASSLGGAAGEEYTF
TGTGCCAGCAGCTTAGGGGGAGCCGCGGGCGAGGAGTACACCTTC
>TRBJ1-1|few|NA|TRBV2
CANKQGIANTEAFF
TGTGCCAACAAACAGGGAATCGCGAACACTGAAGCTTTCTTT
>TRBJ2-4|NA|NA|TRBV5-1
CASSLDEGRYDIQYF
TGCGCCAGCAGCTTGGACGAGGGAAGGTACGACATTCAGTACTTC
>TRBJ2-1|NA|TRBD1|TRBV7-2
CASSLGQGGYNEQFF
TGTGCCAGCAGCCTGGGACAGGGAGGCTACAATGAGCAGTTCTTC
>TRBJ2-3|NA|TRBD1|TRBV2
CASSANRGPDTQYF
TGTGCCAGCAGTGCCAACAGGGGCCCAGATACGCAGTATTTT
>TRBJ1-4|NA|NA|TRBV19
CASSRRGGEKLFF
TGTGCCAGTAGTAGGCGGGGTGGAGAAAAACTGTTTTTT
>TRBJ1-2|NA|NA|TRBV5-1
CASSLRGPGYTF
TGCGCCAGCAGTCTTAGGGGTCCGGGCTACACCTTC
>TRBJ2-7|NA|TRBD2|TRBV10-3
CAISESRTSASYEQYF
TGTGCCATCAGTGAGTCGAGGACTAGCGCTTCCTACGAGCAGTACTTC
>TRBJ1-5|once|TRBD1|TRBV19
CASSTWAGGRGNQPQHF
TGTGCCAGTAGTACCTGGGCAGGGGGTCGGGGCAATCAGCCCCAGCATTTT
>TRBJ1-4|NA|NA|TRBV10-3
CAISDPNRDKAAGEKLFF
TGTGCCATCAGTGACCCCAACCGGGACAAAGCCGCCGGGGAAAAACTGTTTTTT
>TRBJ1-2|few|TRBD1|TRBV7-9
CASSLPLTGGDYGYTF
TGTGCCAGCAGCTTACCTCTGACAGGGGGGGACTATGGCTACACCTTC
>TRBJ1-6|once|TRBD1|TRBV6-1
CASSAPTGITYNSPLHF
TGTGCCAGCAGTGCCCCGACAGGGATCACCTATAATTCACCCCTCCACTTT